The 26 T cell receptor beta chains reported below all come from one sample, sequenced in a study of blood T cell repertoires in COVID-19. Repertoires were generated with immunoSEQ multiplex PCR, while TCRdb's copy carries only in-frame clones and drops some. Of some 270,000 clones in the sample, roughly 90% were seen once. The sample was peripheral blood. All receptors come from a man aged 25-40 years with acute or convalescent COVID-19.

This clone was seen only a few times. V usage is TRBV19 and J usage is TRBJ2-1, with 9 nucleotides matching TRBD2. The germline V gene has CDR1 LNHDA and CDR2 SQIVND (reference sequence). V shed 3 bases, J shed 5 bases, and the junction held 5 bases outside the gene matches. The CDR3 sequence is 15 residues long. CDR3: CASSIISGGNNEQFF. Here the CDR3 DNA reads TGTGCCAGTAGTATTATCAGCGGGGGGAACAATGAGCAGTTCTTC.

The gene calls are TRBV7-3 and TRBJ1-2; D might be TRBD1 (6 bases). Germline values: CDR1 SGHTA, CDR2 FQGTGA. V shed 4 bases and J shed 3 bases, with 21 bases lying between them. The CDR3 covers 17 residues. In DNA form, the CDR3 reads TGTGCCAGCAGCTCCGAGGGACACCCCCCGGTTTACTATGGCTACACCTTC. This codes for CASSSEGHPPVYYGYTF. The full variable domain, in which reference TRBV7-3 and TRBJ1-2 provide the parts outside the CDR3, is GAGVSQTPSNKVTEKGKYVELRCDPISGHTALYWYRQSLGQGPEFLIYFQGTGAADDSGLPNDRFFAVRPEGSVSTLKIQRTERGDSAVYLCASSSEGHPPVYYGYTFGSGTRLTVV.

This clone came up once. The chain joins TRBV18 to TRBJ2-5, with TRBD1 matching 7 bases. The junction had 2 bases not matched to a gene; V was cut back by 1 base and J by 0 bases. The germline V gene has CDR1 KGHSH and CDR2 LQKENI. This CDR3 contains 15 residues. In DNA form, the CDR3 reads TGTGCCAGCTCACCACGACAGGGCGACCAAGAGACCCAGTACTTC. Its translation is CASSPRQGDQETQYF.

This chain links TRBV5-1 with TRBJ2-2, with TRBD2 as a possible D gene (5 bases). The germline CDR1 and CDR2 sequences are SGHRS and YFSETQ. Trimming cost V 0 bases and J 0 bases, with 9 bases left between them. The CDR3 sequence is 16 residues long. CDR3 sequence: CASSLGVSANTGELFF. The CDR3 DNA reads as TGCGCCAGCAGCTTGGGTGTTAGCGCGAACACCGGGGAGCTGTTTTTT.

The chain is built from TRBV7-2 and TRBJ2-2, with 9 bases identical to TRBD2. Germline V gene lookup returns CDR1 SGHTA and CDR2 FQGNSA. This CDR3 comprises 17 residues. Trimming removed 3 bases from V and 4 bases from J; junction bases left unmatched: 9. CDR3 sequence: CASSFYLPGLATGELFF. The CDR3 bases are TGTGCCAGCAGCTTTTACCTTCCGGGACTAGCCACCGGGGAGCTGTTTTTT.

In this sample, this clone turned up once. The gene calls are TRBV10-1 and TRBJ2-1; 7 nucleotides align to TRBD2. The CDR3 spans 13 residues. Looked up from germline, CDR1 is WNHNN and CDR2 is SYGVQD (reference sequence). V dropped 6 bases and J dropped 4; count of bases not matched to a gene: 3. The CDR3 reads CASSERGYNEQFF. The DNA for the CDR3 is TGCGCCAGCAGCGAGCGGGGATACAATGAGCAGTTCTTC.

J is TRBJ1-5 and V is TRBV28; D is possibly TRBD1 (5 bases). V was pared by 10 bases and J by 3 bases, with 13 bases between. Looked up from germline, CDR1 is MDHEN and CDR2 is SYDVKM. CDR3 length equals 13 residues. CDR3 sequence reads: CATDDSFNQPQHF. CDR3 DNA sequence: TGTGCCACCGACGACAGTTTCAATCAGCCCCAGCATTTT.

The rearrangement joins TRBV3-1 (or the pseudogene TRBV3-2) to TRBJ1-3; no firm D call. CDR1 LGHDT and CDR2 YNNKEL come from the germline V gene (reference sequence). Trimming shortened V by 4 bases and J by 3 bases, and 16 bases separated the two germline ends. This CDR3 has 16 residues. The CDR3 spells CASSRLSPAGGNTIYF. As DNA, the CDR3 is TGTGCCAGCAGCCGGCTTAGTCCCGCGGGTGGAAACACCATATATTTT.

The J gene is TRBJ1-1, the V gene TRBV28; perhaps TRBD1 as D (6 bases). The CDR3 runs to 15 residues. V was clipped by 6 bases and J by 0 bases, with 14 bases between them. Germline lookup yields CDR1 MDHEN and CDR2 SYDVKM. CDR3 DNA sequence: TGTGCCAGCAGCCCAAGGACAGTCATGAACACTGAAGCTTTCTTT. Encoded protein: CASSPRTVMNTEAFF.

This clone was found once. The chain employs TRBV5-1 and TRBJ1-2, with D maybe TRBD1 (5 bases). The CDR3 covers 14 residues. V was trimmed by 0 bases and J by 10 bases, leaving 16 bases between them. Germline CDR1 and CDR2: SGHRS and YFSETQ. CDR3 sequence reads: CASSLVLQGNDYTF. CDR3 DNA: TGCGCCAGCAGCTTGGTTCTCCAGGGTAACGACTACACCTTC.

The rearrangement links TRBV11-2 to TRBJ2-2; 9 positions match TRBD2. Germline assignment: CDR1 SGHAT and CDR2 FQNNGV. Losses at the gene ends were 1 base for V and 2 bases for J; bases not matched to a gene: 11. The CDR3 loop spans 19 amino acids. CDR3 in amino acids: CASSLAGGGRGGNTGELFF. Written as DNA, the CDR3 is TGTGCCAGCAGCTTAGCTGGCGGGGGGCGGGGGGGCAACACCGGGGAGCTGTTTTTT.

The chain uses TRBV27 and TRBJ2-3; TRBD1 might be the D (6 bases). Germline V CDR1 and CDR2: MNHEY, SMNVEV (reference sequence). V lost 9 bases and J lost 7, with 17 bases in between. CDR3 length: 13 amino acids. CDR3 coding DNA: TGTGCCAGTCCTCTTCCAGGGGTTAATACGCAGTATTTT. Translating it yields CASPLPGVNTQYF.

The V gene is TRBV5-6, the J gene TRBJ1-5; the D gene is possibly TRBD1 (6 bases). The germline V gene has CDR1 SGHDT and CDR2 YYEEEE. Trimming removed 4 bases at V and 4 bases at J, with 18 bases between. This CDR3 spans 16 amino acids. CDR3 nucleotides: TGTGCCAGCAGCGAGGGCCCCGGGGGGCGAAATCAGCCCCAGCATTTT. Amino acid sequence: CASSEGPGGRNQPQHF. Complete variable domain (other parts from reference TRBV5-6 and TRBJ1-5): DAGVTQSPTHLIKTRGQQVTLRCSPKSGHDTVSWYQQALGQGPQFIFQYYEEEERQRGNFPDRFSGHQFPNYSSELNVNALLLGDSALYLCASSEGPGGRNQPQHFGDGTRLSIL.

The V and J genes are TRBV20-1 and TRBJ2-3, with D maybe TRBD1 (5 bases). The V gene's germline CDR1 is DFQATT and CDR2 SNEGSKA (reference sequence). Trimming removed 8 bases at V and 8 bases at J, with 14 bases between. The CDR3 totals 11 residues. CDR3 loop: CSWGSPSTQYF. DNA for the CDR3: TGCAGTTGGGGCTCGCCCTCTACGCAGTATTTT.

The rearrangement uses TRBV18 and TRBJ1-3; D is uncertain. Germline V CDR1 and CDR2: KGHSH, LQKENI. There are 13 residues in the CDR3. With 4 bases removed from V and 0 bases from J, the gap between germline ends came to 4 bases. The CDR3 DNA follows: TGTGCCAGCTCACATAACTCTGGAAACACCATATATTTT. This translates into CASSHNSGNTIYF.

DNA for the CDR3: TGTGCCAGCAGTCCTAGTACGATGAATGAAAAACTGTTTTTT. Translating gives CASSPSTMNEKLFF. V and J are TRBV5-5 and TRBJ1-4; D is undetermined. In germline, CDR1 is SGHKS, CDR2 YYEKEE (reference sequence). Trimming left V 5 bases short and J 5 bases short, with 13 bases between. The CDR3 covers 14 residues.

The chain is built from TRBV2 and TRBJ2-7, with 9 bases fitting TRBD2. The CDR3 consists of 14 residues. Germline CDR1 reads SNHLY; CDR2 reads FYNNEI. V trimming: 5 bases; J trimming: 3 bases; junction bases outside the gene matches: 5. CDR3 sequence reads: CASSSSGIDYEQYF. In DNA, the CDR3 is TGTGCCAGCAGTTCTAGCGGGATTGACTACGAGCAGTACTTC.

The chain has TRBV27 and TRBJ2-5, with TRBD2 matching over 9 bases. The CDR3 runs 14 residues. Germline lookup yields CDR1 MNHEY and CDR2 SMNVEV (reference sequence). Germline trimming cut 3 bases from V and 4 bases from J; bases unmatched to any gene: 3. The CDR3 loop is CASSFSGGRETQYF. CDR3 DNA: TGTGCCAGCAGTTTTAGCGGGGGTAGAGAGACCCAGTACTTC.

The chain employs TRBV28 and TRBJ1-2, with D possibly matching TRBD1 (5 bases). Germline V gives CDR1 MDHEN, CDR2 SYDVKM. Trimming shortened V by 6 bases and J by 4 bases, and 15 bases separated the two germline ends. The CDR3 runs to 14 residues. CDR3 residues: CASSLQTDSYGYTF. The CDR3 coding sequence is TGTGCCAGCAGCCTCCAGACAGACTCCTATGGCTACACCTTC.

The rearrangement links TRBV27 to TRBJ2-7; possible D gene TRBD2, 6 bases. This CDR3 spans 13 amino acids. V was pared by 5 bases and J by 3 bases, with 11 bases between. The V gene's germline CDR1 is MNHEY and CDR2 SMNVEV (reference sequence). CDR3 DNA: TGTGCCAGCAGTCCCGGGAGCGACTACGAGCAGTACTTC. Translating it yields CASSPGSDYEQYF.

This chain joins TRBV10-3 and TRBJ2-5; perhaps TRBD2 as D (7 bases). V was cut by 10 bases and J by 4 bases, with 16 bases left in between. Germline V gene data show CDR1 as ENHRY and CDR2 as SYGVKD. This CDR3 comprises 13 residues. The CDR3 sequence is CATSWGGAETQYF. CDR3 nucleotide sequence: TGTGCCACTAGTTGGGGGGGCGCAGAGACCCAGTACTTC.

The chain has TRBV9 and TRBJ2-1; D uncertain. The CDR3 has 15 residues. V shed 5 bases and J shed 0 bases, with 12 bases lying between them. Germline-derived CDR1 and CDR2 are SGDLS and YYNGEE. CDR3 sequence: CASSLTQSSYNEQFF. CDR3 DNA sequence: TGTGCCAGCAGTCTTACACAGAGCTCCTACAATGAGCAGTTCTTC. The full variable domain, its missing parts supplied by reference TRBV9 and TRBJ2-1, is DSGVTQTPKHLITATGQRVTLRCSPRSGDLSVYWYQQSLDQGLQFLIQYYNGEERAKGNILERFSAQQFPDLHSELNLSSLELGDSALYFCASSLTQSSYNEQFFGPGTRLTVL.

The CDR3 loop is CASSEQGASEQYF. CDR3 DNA: TGTGCCAGCAGTGAACAGGGGGCGTCCGAGCAGTACTTC. This chain links TRBV2 with TRBJ2-7; 8 nucleotides match TRBD1. This CDR3 has 13 amino acids. Germline-derived CDR1 and CDR2 are SNHLY and FYNNEI. V trimming: 2 bases; J trimming: 6 bases; junction bases outside the gene matches: 3.

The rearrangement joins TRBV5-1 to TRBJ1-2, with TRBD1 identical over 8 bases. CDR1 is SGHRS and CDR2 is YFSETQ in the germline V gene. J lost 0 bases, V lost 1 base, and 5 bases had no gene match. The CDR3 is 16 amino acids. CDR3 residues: CASSLIETGANYGYTF. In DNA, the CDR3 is TGCGCCAGCAGCTTGATAGAGACAGGGGCTAACTATGGCTACACCTTC.

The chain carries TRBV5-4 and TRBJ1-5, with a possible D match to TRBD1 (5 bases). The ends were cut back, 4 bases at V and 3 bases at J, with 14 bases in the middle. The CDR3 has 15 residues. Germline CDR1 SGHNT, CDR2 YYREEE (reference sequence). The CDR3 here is CASSPAAGFNQPQHF. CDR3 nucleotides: TGTGCCAGCAGCCCCGCGGCAGGGTTCAATCAGCCCCAGCATTTT. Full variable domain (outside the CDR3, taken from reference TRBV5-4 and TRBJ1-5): ETGVTQSPTHLIKTRGQQVTLRCSSQSGHNTVSWYQQALGQGPQFIFQYYREEENGRGNFPPRFSGLQFPNYSSELNVNALELDDSALYLCASSPAAGFNQPQHFGDGTRLSIL.

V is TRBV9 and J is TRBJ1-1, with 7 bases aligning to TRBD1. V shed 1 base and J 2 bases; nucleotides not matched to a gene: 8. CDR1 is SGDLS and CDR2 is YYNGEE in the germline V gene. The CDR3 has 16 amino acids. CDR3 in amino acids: CASSVIKGARNTEAFF. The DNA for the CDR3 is TGTGCCAGCAGCGTAATTAAGGGGGCGCGTAACACTGAAGCTTTCTTT.